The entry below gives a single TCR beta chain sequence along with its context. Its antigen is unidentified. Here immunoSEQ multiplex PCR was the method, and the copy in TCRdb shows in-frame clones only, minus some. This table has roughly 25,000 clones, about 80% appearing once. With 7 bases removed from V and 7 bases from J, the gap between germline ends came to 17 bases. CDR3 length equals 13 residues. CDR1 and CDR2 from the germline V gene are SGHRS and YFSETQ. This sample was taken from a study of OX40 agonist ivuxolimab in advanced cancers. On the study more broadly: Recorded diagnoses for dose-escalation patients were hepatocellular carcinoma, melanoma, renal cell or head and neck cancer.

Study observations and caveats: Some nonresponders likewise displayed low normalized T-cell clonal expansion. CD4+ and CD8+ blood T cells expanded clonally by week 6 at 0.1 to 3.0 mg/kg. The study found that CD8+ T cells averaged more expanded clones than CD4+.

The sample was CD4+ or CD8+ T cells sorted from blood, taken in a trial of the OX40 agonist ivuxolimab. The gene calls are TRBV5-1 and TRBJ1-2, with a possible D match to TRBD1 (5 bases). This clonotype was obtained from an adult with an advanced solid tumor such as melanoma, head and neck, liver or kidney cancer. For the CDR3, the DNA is TGCGCCAGCCGGGAGGGGAATATTTTTGGCTACACCTTC. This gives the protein CASREGNIFGYTF.